This T cell receptor beta chain was sequenced in a study of blood T cell dynamics during melanoma immunotherapy. For the study at large: Standard first-line treatment here was pembrolizumab or nivolumab plus ipilimumab in metastatic melanoma.

This clone was seen just once. Its antigen is currently unknown. This sample's time point: pre-treatment baseline. TCRdb's copy holds only in-frame clones and misses some; the assay was immunoSEQ multiplex PCR. The sample has 9,700 or so clones; approximately 90% are singletons. General study results and limits: Whether repertoire-driving clones were melanoma-specific could not be determined.

Per the germline V gene, CDR1 is SEHNR and CDR2 is FQNEAQ (reference sequence). The CDR3 contains 14 residues. Trimming took off 0 bases at V and 1 base at J, with 5 bases between the two ends. The input for sequencing was blood, taken from a patient treated with checkpoint blockade. The gene calls are TRBV7-9 and TRBJ2-3; D unclear. The TCR originated in a human donor with melanoma. The CDR3 DNA reads TGTGCCAGCAGCTTAGCAGGGCGCACAGATACGCAGTATTTT. Translation gives CASSLAGRTDTQYF.